This entry lists 2 T cell receptor beta chains sequenced from one sample in a study of blood T cell repertoires in COVID-19. TCRdb keeps only in-frame clones here, not all; method: immunoSEQ multiplex PCR. The sample records around 180,000 clones, approximately 79% being singletons. The sequenced material came from peripheral blood. The source of these receptors is a man in his 60s with active or convalescent COVID-19.

The rearrangement uses TRBV9 and TRBJ2-1; 12 nucleotides agree with TRBD2. The CDR3 runs 15 residues. Germline lookup yields CDR1 SGDLS and CDR2 YYNGEE. Unmatched junction bases numbered 5, after V lost 2 bases and J lost 8 bases. The CDR3 bases are TGTGCCAGCAGCGTCCGACTAGCGGGAGTCCATGAGCAGTTCTTC. Its translation: CASSVRLAGVHEQFF.

A few counts support this clone. The V and J genes are TRBV10-2 and TRBJ1-1, with no clear D. The CDR3 is 15 residues long. The germline V gene has CDR1 WSHSY and CDR2 SAAADI. Trimming stripped 4 bases from V and 0 bases from J, with 12 bases between. CDR3 protein: CASSVGMEVNTEAFF. Here the CDR3 DNA reads TGCGCCAGCAGTGTAGGGATGGAGGTGAACACTGAAGCTTTCTTT.